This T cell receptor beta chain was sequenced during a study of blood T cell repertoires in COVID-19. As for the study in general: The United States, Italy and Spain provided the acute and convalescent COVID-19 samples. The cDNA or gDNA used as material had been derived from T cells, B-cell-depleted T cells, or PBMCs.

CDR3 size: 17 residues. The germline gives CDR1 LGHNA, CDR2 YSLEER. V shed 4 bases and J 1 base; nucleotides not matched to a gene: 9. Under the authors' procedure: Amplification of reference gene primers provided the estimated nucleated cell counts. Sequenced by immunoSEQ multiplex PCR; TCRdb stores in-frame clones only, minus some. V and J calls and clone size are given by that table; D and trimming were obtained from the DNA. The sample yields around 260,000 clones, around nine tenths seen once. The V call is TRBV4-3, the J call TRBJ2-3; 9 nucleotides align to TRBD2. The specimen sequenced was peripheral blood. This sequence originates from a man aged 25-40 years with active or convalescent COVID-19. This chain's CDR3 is CASSLDGSGGRTDTQYF. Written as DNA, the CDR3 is TGCGCCAGCAGCCTGGATGGTAGCGGGGGCCGCACAGATACGCAGTATTTT.